This TCR beta chain was sequenced in a study of long-term antiretroviral therapy in people with HIV. Study-level findings and limits: HIV repertoires spanned narrower CDR3 length ranges than controls. Transplant-donor-level diversity was not reached after ART, though diversity increased.

Comment on this clone: Its target is unknown.

Version v3.0 of the immunoSEQ assay was performed at survey level. Researchers set sequencing to target about 35,000-55,000 T-cell genomes per sample. TCRdb keeps only in-frame clones here, not all; method: immunoSEQ multiplex PCR. The sample yields roughly 15,000 clones, roughly nine tenths seen once. Post-ART PBMC samples numbered at least two per donor, and pre-ART ones at least one. The CDR3 is made up of 14 amino acids. V lost 5 bases, J lost 3 bases, and 14 bases lay in between. CDR1 is SGHRS and CDR2 is YFSETQ in the germline V gene. The sequence derives from a woman aged 40 to 55 with HIV. V gene TRBV5-1 combines with J gene TRBJ1-2, with D possibly being TRBD1 (5 bases). The sample was unsorted PBMCs, taken 0.6 years after starting antiretroviral therapy. CDR3 in DNA: TGCGCCAGCAGATCCGGGACGGCCTACTATGGCTACACCTTC. Translating it yields CASRSGTAYYGYTF. The full variable domain, with the rest looked up from reference TRBV5-1 and TRBJ1-2, is KAGVTQTPRYLIKTRGQQVTLSCSPISGHRSVSWYQQTPGQGLQFLFEYFSETQRNKGNFPGRFSGRQFSNSRSEMNVSTLELGDSALYLCASRSGTAYYGYTFGSGTRLTVV.